The clone carrying this TCR beta chain was found once. Its antigen remains unknown. Both TRBC1 and TRBC2 were covered by a beta constant-region primer of two equimolar oligonucleotides. The ligated cDNA underwent four PCR rounds using SP2 and nested alpha and beta constant-region primers. TCRdb re-called the UMI-ligation and nested PCR reads with MiXCR, one entry per CDR3 protein. The sample yields roughly 140,000 distinct CDR3 sequences, approximately 20% seen once. This record comes from a study of naive and memory T cell subsets. Study-level findings and limits: Possibly reflecting memory cells re-expressing CD45RA, a few larger clonotypes occurred in naive repertoires, especially CD8.

The length of the CDR3 is 13 residues. Unmatched junction bases numbered 4, after V lost 6 bases and J lost 6 bases. What was sequenced was naive CD8+ T cells from blood. This chain links TRBV12-3 or TRBV12-4 with TRBJ2-2; 7 bases fit TRBD1. This clonotype was sampled from a human donor in good health. CDR3 DNA sequence: TGTGCCAGCAGCCACAGGGGCGCCGGGGAGCTGTTTTTT. Residues: CASSHRGAGELFF.